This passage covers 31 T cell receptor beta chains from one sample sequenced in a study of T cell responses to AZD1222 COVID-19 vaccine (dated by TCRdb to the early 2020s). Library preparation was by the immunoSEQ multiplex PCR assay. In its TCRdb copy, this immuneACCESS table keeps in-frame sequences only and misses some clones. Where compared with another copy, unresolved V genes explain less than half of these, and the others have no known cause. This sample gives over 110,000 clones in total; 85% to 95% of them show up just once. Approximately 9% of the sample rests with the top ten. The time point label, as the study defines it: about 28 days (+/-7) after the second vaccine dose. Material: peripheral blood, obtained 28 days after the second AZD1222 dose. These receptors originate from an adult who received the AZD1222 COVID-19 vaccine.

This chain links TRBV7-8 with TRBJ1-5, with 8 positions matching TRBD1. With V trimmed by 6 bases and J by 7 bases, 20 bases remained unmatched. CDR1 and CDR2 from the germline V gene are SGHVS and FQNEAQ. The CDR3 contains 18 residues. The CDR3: CASSLLTGGGSLRQPQHF. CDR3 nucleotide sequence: TGTGCCAGCAGTTTACTCACAGGGGGAGGATCGTTGCGCCAGCCCCAGCATTTT. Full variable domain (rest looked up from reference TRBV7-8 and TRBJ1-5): GAGVSQSPRYKVAKRGQDVALRCDPISGHVSLFWYQQALGQGPEFLTYFQNEAQLDKSGLPSDRFFAERPEGSVSTLKIQRTQQEDSAVYLCASSLLTGGGSLRQPQHFGDGTRLSIL.

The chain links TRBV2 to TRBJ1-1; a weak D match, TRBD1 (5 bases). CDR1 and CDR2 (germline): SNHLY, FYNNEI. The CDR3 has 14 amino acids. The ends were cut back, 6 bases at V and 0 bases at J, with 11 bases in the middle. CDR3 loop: CASRWETVNTEAFF. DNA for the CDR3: TGTGCCAGCAGGTGGGAGACAGTGAACACTGAAGCTTTCTTT.

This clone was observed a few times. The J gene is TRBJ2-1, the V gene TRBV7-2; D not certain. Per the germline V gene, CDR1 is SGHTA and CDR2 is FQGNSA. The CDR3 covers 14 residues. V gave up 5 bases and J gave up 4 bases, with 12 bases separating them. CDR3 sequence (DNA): TGTGCCAGCAGCCCTACCGCTCCGTACAATGAGCAGTTCTTC. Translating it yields CASSPTAPYNEQFF.

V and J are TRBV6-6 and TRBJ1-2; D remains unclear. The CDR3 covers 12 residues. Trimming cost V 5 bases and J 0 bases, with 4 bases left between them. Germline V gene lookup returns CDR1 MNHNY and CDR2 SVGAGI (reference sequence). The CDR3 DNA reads TGTGCCAGCAGTACAGCTAACTATGGCTACACCTTC. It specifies CASSTANYGYTF.

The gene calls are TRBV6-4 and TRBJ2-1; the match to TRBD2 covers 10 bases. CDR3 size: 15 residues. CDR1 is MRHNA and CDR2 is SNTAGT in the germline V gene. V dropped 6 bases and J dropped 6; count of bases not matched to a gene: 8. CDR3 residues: CASRPELAGANEQFF. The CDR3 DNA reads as TGTGCCAGCAGGCCTGAGCTAGCGGGAGCCAATGAGCAGTTCTTC.

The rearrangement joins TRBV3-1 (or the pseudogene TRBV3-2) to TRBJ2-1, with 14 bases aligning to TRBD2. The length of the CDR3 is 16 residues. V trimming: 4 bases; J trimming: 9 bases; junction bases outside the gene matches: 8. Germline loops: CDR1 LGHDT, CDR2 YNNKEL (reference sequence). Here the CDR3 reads CASSRVGTSGRGEQFF. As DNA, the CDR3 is TGTGCCAGCAGCCGCGTAGGGACTAGCGGGAGAGGTGAGCAGTTCTTC.

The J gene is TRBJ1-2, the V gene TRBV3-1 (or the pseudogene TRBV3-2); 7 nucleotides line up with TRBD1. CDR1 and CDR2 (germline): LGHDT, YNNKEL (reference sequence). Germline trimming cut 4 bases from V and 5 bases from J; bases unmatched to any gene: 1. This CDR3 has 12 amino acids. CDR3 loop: CASSLRGYGYTF. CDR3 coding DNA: TGTGCCAGCAGCCTCAGGGGGTATGGCTACACCTTC.

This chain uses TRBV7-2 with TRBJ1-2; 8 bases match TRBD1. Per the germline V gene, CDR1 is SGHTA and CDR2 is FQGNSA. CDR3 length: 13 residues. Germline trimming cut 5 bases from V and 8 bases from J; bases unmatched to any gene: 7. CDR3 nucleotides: TGTGCCAGCAGCGCGGGACAGGAGGGAGGCTACACCTTC. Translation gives CASSAGQEGGYTF.

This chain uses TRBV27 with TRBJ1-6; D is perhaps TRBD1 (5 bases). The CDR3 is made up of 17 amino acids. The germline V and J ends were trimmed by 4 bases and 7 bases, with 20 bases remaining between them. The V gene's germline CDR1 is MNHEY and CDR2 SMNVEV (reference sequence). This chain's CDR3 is CASSYRPQGSGNSPLHF. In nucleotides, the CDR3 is TGTGCCAGCAGTTACCGCCCCCAGGGTTCGGGAAATTCACCCCTCCACTTT.

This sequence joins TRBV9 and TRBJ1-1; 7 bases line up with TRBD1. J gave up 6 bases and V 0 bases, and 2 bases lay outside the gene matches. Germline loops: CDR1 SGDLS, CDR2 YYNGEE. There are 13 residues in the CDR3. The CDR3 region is CASSVGQGAEAFF. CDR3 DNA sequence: TGTGCCAGCAGCGTAGGACAGGGCGCTGAAGCTTTCTTT. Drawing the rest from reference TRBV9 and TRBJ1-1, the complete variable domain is DSGVTQTPKHLITATGQRVTLRCSPRSGDLSVYWYQQSLDQGLQFLIQYYNGEERAKGNILERFSAQQFPDLHSELNLSSLELGDSALYFCASSVGQGAEAFFGQGTRLTVV.

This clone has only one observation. CDR3 DNA: TGTGCCAGCAGTTATGGACTGTACAATGAGCAGTTCTTC. As protein: CASSYGLYNEQFF. The rearrangement joins TRBV6-2 or TRBV6-3 to TRBJ2-1; D possibly corresponds to TRBD2 (5 bases). V gave up 3 bases and J gave up 4 bases, with 7 bases separating them. CDR1 is MNHEY and CDR2 is SVGEGT in the germline V gene. CDR3 length: 13 residues.

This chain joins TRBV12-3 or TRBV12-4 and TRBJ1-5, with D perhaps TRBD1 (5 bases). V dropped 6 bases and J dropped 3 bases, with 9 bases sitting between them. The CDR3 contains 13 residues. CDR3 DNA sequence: TGTGCCAGCAGGACAGATCACAATCAGCCCCAGCATTTT. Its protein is CASRTDHNQPQHF.

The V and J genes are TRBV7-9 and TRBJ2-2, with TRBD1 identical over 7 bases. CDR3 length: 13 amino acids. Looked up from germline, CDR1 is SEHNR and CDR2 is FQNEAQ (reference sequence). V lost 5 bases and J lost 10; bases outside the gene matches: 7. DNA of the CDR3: TGTGCCAGCAGCGGGCGGACAGGACCGGAGCTGTTTTTT. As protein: CASSGRTGPELFF. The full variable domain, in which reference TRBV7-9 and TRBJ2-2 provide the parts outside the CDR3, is DTGVSQNPRHKITKRGQNVTFRCDPISEHNRLYWYRQTLGQGPEFLTYFQNEAQLEKSRLLSDRFSAERPKGSFSTLEIQRTEQGDSAMYLCASSGRTGPELFFGEGSRLTVL.

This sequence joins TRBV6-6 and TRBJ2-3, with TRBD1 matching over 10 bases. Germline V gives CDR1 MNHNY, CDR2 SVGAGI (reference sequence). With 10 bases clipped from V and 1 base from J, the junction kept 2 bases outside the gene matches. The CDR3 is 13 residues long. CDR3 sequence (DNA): TGTGCCATCGGGACAGGGGGCACAGATACGCAGTATTTT. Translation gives CAIGTGGTDTQYF.

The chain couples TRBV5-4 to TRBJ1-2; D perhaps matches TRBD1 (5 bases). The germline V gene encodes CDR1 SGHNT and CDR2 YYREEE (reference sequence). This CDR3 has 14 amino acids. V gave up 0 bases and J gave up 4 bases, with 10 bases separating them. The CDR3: CASSLVGTIYGYTF. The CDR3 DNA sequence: TGTGCCAGCAGCTTGGTCGGGACCATCTATGGCTACACCTTC.

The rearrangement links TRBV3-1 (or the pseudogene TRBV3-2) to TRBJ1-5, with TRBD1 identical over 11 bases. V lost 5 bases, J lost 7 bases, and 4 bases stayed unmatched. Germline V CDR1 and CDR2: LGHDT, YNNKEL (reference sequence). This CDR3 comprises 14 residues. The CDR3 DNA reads TGTGCCAGCAGCAGGACAGGGGGCTACCAGCCCCAGCATTTT. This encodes CASSRTGGYQPQHF.

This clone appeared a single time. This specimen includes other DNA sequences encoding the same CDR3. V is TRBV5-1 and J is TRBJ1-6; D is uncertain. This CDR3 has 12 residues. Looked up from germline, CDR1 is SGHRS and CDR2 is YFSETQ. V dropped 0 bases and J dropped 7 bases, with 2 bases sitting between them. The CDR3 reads CASSLENSPLHF. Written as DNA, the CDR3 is TGCGCCAGCAGCTTGGAAAATTCACCCCTCCACTTT.

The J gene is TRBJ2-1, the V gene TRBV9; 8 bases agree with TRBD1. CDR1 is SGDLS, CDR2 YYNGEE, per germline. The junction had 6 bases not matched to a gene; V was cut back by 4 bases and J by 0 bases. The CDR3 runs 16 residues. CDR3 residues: CASSPGQGNSYNEQFF. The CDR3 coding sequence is TGTGCCAGCAGCCCCGGACAGGGTAACTCCTACAATGAGCAGTTCTTC.

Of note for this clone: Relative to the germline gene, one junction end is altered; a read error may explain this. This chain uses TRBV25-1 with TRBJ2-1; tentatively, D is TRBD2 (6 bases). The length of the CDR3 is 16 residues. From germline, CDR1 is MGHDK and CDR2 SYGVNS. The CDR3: CASRDPLGDSYNKQFF. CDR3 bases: TGTGCCAGCAGGGACCCTTTGGGGGACTCCTACAATAAGCAGTTCTTC.

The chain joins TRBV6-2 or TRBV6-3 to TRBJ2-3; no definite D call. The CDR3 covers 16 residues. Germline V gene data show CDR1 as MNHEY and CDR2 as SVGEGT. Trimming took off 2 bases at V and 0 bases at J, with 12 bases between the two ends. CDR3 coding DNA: TGTGCCAGCAGTTACCACCAGCAACTTAGCACAGATACGCAGTATTTT. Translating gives CASSYHQQLSTDTQYF.

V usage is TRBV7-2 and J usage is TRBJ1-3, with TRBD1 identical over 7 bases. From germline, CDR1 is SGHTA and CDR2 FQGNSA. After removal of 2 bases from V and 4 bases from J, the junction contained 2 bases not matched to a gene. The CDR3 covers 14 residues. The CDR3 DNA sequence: TGTGCCAGCAGCTTATCAGGGGGGGGAAACACCATATATTTT. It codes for CASSLSGGGNTIYF.

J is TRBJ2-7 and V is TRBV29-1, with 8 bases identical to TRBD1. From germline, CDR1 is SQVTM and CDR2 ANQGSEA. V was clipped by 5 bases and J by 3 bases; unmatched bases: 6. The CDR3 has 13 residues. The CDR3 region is CSVSGTGHYEQYF. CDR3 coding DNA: TGCAGCGTTTCCGGGACAGGTCACTACGAGCAGTACTTC.

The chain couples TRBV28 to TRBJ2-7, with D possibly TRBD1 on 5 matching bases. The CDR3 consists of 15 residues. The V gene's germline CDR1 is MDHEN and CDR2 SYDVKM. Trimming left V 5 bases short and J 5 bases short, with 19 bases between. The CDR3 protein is CASSPGQWHVNEQYF. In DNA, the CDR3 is TGTGCCAGCAGTCCCGGACAATGGCACGTGAACGAGCAGTACTTC.

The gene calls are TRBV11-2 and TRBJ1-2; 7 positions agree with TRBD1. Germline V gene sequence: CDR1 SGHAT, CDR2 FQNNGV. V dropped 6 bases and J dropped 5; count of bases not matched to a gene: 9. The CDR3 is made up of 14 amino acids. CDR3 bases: TGTGCCAGCAGTTTTGACAGGGAAGGGTATGGCTACACCTTC. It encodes CASSFDREGYGYTF.

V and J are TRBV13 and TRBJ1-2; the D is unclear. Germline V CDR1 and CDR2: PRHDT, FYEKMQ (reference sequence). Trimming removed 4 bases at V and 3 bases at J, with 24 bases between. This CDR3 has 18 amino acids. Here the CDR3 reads CASSSLRPFSREDYGYTF. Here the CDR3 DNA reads TGTGCCAGCAGCTCCCTCCGGCCCTTCTCAAGGGAGGACTATGGCTACACCTTC. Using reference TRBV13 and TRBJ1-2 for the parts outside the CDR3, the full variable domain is AAGVIQSPRHLIKEKRETATLKCYPIPRHDTVYWYQQGPGQDPQFLISFYEKMQSDKGSIPDRFSAQQFSDYHSELNMSSLELGDSALYFCASSSLRPFSREDYGYTFGSGTRLTVV.

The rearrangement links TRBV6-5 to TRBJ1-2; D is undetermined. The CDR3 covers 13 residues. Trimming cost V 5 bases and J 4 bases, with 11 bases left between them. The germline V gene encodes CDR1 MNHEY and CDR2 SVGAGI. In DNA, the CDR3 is TGTGCCAGCAGTCCCCAAACCTCCTATGGCTACACCTTC. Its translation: CASSPQTSYGYTF.

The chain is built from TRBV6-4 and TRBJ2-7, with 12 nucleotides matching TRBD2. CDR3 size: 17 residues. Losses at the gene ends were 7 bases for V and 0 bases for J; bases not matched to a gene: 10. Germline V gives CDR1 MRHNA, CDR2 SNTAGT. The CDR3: CASNLGLAGIYSYEQYF. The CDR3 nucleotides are TGTGCCAGCAACCTAGGACTAGCGGGAATTTACTCCTACGAGCAGTACTTC.

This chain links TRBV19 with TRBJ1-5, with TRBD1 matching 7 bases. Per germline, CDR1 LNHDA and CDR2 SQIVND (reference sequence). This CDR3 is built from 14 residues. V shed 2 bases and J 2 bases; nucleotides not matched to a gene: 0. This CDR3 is CASSITGGNQPQHF. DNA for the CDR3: TGTGCCAGTAGTATAACAGGGGGCAATCAGCCCCAGCATTTT.

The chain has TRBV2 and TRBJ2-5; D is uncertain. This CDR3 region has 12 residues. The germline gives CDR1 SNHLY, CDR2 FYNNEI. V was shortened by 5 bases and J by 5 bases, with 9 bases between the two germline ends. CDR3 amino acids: CASSPRPETQYF. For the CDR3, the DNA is TGTGCCAGCAGTCCCCGGCCTGAGACCCAGTACTTC.

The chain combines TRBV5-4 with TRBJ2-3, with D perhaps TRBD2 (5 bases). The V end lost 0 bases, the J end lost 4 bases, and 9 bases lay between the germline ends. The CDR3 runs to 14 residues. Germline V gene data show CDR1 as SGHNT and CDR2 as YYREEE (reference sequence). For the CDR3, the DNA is TGTGCCAGCAGCTTGGAGGGAGTCGCAGATACGCAGTATTTT. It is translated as CASSLEGVADTQYF.

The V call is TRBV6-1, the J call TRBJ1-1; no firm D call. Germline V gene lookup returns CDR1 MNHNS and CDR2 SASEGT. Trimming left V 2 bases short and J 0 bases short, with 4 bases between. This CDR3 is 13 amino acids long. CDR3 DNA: TGTGCCAGCAGTGAATCAATGAACACTGAAGCTTTCTTT. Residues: CASSESMNTEAFF.